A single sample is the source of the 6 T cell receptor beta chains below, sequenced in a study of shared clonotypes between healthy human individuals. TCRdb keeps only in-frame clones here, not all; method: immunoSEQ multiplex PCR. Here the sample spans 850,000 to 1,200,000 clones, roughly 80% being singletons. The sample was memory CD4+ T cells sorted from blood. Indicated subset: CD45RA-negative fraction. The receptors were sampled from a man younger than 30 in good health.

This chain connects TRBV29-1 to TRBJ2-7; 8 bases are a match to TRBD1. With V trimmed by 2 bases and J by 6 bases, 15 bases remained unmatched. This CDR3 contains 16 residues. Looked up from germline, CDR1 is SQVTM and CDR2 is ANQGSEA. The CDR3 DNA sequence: TGCAGCGTTGAACGCGGACAGGGTCTCTCCTCGGGCGAGCAGTACTTC. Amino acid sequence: CSVERGQGLSSGEQYF.

CDR3 DNA sequence: TGTGCCAGCAGCTCTGACAGGGACGACTATGGCTACACCTTC. Residues: CASSSDRDDYGYTF. The chain has TRBV7-2 and TRBJ1-2, with 7 bases fitting TRBD1. Germline CDR1 and CDR2: SGHTA and FQGNSA. CDR3 length equals 14 residues. The trim removed 4 bases at V and 3 bases at J, leaving 5 bases unmatched.

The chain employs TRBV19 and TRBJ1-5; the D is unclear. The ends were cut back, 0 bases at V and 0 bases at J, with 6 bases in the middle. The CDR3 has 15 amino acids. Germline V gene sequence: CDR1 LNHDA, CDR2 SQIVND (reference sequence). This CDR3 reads CASSIDRNSNQPQHF. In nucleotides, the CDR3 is TGTGCCAGTAGTATAGATAGGAATAGCAATCAGCCCCAGCATTTT.

CDR3 coding DNA: TGTGCCAGCAGTTTACGCAGACAGGGACACACTGAAGCTTTCTTT. Amino acid sequence: CASSLRRQGHTEAFF. The V and J genes are TRBV2 and TRBJ1-1, with 7 bases that match TRBD1. V lost 5 bases, J lost 3 bases, and 9 bases stayed unmatched. The germline V gene has CDR1 SNHLY and CDR2 FYNNEI. The CDR3 loop spans 15 amino acids.

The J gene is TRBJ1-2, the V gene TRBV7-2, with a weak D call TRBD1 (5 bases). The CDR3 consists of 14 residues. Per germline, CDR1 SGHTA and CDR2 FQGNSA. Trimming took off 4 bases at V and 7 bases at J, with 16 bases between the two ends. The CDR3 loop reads CASSSSAGQGGYTF. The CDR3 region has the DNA TGTGCCAGCAGCTCCTCGGCAGGGCAGGGTGGCTACACCTTC.

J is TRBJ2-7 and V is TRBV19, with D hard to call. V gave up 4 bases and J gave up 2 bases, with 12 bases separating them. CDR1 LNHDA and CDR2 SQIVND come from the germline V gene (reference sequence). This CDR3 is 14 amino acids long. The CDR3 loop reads CASSKAVTPYEQYF. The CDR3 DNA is TGTGCCAGTAGTAAGGCCGTCACCCCCTACGAGCAGTACTTC.